This T cell receptor (beta chain) emerged from a study of cytomegalovirus exposure and HLA in healthy donors. About the study: Inside one of the first data releases sat 85 million or so unique TCRs taken from HLA-typed donors.

The PCR used 60 Vbeta and 13 Jbeta primers. Some clones are missing from TCRdb's copy, which holds only in-frame ones; the method was immunoSEQ multiplex PCR. The sample records about 200,000 clones, 79% being singletons. General study results and limits: Earlier results showed most TCR beta V segments being productive about 87% or about 30% of the time.

As for this clone: What it recognizes is unknown.

This CDR3 has 14 amino acids. Nominally healthy donors were sampled, though unrecorded immune exposures were likely. The source is a woman aged 30 to 39 in good health and CMV-seropositive. This chain links TRBV7-5 with TRBJ2-1; the D segment call TRBD2 is taken from the table without a DNA check. TRBV7-5 is assigned pseudogene status. Source material: PBMCs. The CDR3 spells CARSLDDRGDEQFF. CDR3 bases: TGTGCCAGAAGCTTAGATGACCGAGGAGATGAGCAGTTCTTC.